This TCR beta chain was captured in a study of T cell responses to AZD1222 COVID-19 vaccine. Study results and limitations: Spike regions recognized by vaccine-associated CD4 TCRs spanned the protein, led by 160-218 and 743-854. Spike-specific TCR breadth rose after two AZD1222 doses, and depth rose as well. Every sample of the repertoires postdated the peak T cell response.

With regard to this clone: As yet, its antigen is unknown.

Here immunoSEQ multiplex PCR was the method, and the copy in TCRdb shows in-frame clones only, minus some. The table gives about 140,000 clones; the top ten clones make up 2.2% of it. The TCR sequence derives from an adult in good health. Sequenced input: peripheral blood.

CDR3 DNA: TGTGCAACCGGGACAGGATATTTCGGGTATGGCTACACCTTC. It is translated as CATGTGYFGYGYTF. The chain is built from TRBV19 and TRBJ1-2; TRBD1 agrees at 8 bases. The CDR3 runs to 14 residues. In germline, CDR1 is LNHDA, CDR2 SQIVND (reference sequence).